This record concerns one T cell receptor (beta chain) sequence. Being one base from a much bigger clone, this may be a read error. This sample was taken from a study of Graves' ophthalmopathy and Graves' hyperthyroidism. Exclusion criteria comprised other autoimmune diseases, uncontrolled infections, pregnancy or lactation in patients. From RNA, the CDR3 regions of TCR beta chains were amplified and sequenced. RT-PCR with HTBI primers came first, then second-round multiplex PCR. TCRdb redid the calling of the multiplex PCR reads with MiXCR, one entry per CDR3 protein. The table lists a few hundred thousand distinct CDR3 sequences, 20% to 25% of them singletons, with around two fifths in the top ten. Losses at the gene ends were 6 bases for V and 3 bases for J; bases not matched to a gene: 9. Germline values: CDR1 MGHDK, CDR2 SYGVNS. This CDR3 has 16 amino acids.

J is TRBJ2-7 and V is TRBV25-1; TRBD1 aligns across 12 bases. The source is a woman aged 50 to 60 with Graves' ophthalmopathy. The sequenced sample consisted of peripheral blood. The chain's CDR3 is CASRLGGQGADYEQYF. In DNA form, the CDR3 reads TGTGCCAGCAGGCTGGGGGGACAGGGGGCAGACTACGAGCAGTACTTC.